The present TCR beta chain was sequenced within a study of CD8 T cells in ankylosing spondylitis. Study-level findings and limits: Past studies reported some motif variants in reactive arthritis synovial fluid and blood. According to the report, clones linked to the disease were significantly enriched in matched synovial fluid samples taken from ankylosing spondylitis patients.

This clonotype has more than one count but fewer than ten. The target antigen is unknown. Each CDR3 protein is one row after TCRdb ran MiXCR on the 5' RACE reads. The sample holds 250,000 to 300,000 distinct CDR3 sequences, approximately 20% seen once. The V end lost 7 bases, the J end lost 4 bases, and 13 bases lay between the germline ends. Germline V CDR1 and CDR2: SNHLY, FYNNEI. This CDR3 has 13 amino acids. The clonotype originates from a male donor with ankylosing spondylitis or in good health (not recorded which). This chain links TRBV2 with TRBJ2-5; tentative D call: TRBD1 (5 bases). Sequencing was performed on blood, either unsorted or a sorted T cell fraction (not recorded which). The CDR3 DNA sequence: TGTGCCAGCAACACGGACAATGGAGAGACCCAGTACTTC. This translates into CASNTDNGETQYF.